The 30 T cell receptor beta chains below come from one sample, sequenced in a study of shared clonotypes between healthy human individuals. TCRdb's table, derived via immunoSEQ multiplex PCR, lists solely in-frame clones and lacks some. The sample gives 550,000 to 850,000 clones, about two thirds of which show up once; around 1.7% is in the top ten. Sequenced input: memory CD4+ T cells sorted from blood. Subset in this sample: CD45RA-negative fraction. The receptor source for this set is a young woman in good health.

Here the CDR3 DNA reads TGTGCCAGCAGCTCGCTTACCTATGAGCAGTTCTTC. It encodes CASSSLTYEQFF. The chain recombines TRBV11-2 with TRBJ2-1; D uncertain. The CDR3 sequence is 12 residues long. V dropped 4 bases and J dropped 8 bases, with 9 bases sitting between them. Germline CDR1 is SGHAT and CDR2 is FQNNGV.

This clone showed up just a few times. This rearrangement joins TRBV2 to TRBJ1-1; unclear D gene. CDR3 length: 13 residues. The germline CDR1 and CDR2 sequences are SNHLY and FYNNEI. The V end was cut by 2 bases, the J end by 6 bases, with 10 bases between. As DNA, the CDR3 is TGTGCCAGCAGTGAATCTGAGAGAGCTGAAGCTTTCTTT. This translates into CASSESERAEAFF.

The rearrangement links TRBV18 to TRBJ1-2, with TRBD1 matching 11 bases. Germline CDR1 is KGHSH and CDR2 is LQKENI. V dropped 1 base and J dropped 7; count of bases not matched to a gene: 8. CDR3 size: 16 residues. CDR3 coding DNA: TGTGCCAGCTCACCACAGGGACAGGGGGACGGTCGTGGCTACACCTTC. This gives the protein CASSPQGQGDGRGYTF.

This clone was recorded only once. The chain is built from TRBV5-1 and TRBJ1-1; D is perhaps TRBD1 (5 bases). V lost 4 bases and J 1 base, leaving 14 bases between the germline ends. This CDR3 is built from 15 residues. The V gene's germline CDR1 is SGHRS and CDR2 YFSETQ. CDR3 coding DNA: TGCGCCAGCAGCGAGGAGGGGACCACGAACACTGAAGCTTTCTTT. Its protein product is CASSEEGTTNTEAFF.

The rearrangement joins TRBV28 to TRBJ2-1, with D perhaps given as TRBD1 or TRBD2 (5 bases each). V lost 3 bases to trimming and J lost 8 bases, with 14 bases between them. Germline lookup yields CDR1 MDHEN and CDR2 SYDVKM. The CDR3 has 14 amino acids. The CDR3 nucleotides are TGTGCCAGCAGTTTTCACAAGGGGCGGGATGAGCAGTTCTTC. It translates to CASSFHKGRDEQFF.

V is TRBV6-6 and J is TRBJ2-5; maybe TRBD2 (7 bases). The last part of the DNA fits TRBJ2-7 better; the J call may be wrong. The CDR3 totals 13 residues. Germline V gives CDR1 MNHNY, CDR2 SVGAGI (reference sequence). The CDR3 spells CASSPRGRDEQYF. CDR3 nucleotide sequence: TGTGCCAGCAGTCCGAGGGGGAGGGACGAGCAGTACTTC.

This clone was seen many times. The rearrangement uses TRBV6-6 and TRBJ2-7; 8 bases align to TRBD2. Trimming cost V 4 bases and J 6 bases; bases outside gene matches: 14. Germline-derived CDR1 and CDR2 are MNHNY and SVGAGI (reference sequence). CDR3 length: 16 residues. The DNA of the CDR3 is TGTGCCAGCAGTTCCCCTAACCTAGCGGGTGCCGTCGAGCAGTACTTC. It translates to CASSSPNLAGAVEQYF.

The chain recombines TRBV7-9 with TRBJ1-2, with D hard to call. The V gene's germline CDR1 is SEHNR and CDR2 FQNEAQ (reference sequence). The CDR3 is 15 amino acids. Trimming shortened V by 0 bases and J by 3 bases, and 11 bases separated the two germline ends. Here the CDR3 DNA reads TGTGCCAGCAGCTTAGCGGCAGCCAAAGACTATGGCTACACCTTC. It codes for CASSLAAAKDYGYTF.

V gene TRBV28 combines with J gene TRBJ1-5; the D gene is possibly TRBD1 (6 bases). From germline, CDR1 is MDHEN and CDR2 SYDVKM. This CDR3 is 15 amino acids long. The V end was cut by 7 bases, the J end by 0 bases, with 13 bases between. The CDR3 here is CASTPGADSNQPQHF. CDR3 in DNA: TGTGCCAGCACCCCGGGGGCGGATAGCAATCAGCCCCAGCATTTT. The full variable domain, its missing parts supplied by reference TRBV28 and TRBJ1-5, is DVKVTQSSRYLVKRTGEKVFLECVQDMDHENMFWYRQDPGLGLRLIYFSYDVKMKEKGDIPEGYSVSREKKERFSLILESASTNQTSMYLCASTPGADSNQPQHFGDGTRLSIL.

This clone showed up just once. The chain employs TRBV28 and TRBJ2-2; unclear D gene. The CDR3 is 13 residues long. Germline V CDR1 and CDR2: MDHEN, SYDVKM. Trimming pared 8 bases from V and 0 bases from J, leaving 7 bases between. DNA for the CDR3: TGTGCCAGCCTGGGAACGAACACCGGGGAGCTGTTTTTT. It translates to CASLGTNTGELFF. Drawing the rest from reference TRBV28 and TRBJ2-2, the complete variable domain is DVKVTQSSRYLVKRTGEKVFLECVQDMDHENMFWYRQDPGLGLRLIYFSYDVKMKEKGDIPEGYSVSREKKERFSLILESASTNQTSMYLCASLGTNTGELFFGEGSRLTVL.

As concerns this clone: Other DNA sequences within the sample encode an identical CDR3. The chain joins TRBV7-2 to TRBJ2-1, with D uncertain. Germline loops: CDR1 SGHTA, CDR2 FQGNSA. V was clipped by 1 base and J by 1 base, with 5 bases between them. The CDR3 is made up of 14 amino acids. CDR3 region: CASSLDGSYNEQFF. CDR3 DNA sequence: TGTGCCAGCAGCTTAGACGGTTCCTACAATGAGCAGTTCTTC.

This clone has ten or more counts. V and J are TRBV11-2 and TRBJ1-4, with D unclear. CDR1 SGHAT and CDR2 FQNNGV come from the germline V gene. The CDR3 loop spans 15 amino acids. V lost 1 base, J lost 9 bases, and 15 bases lay in between. In DNA, the CDR3 is TGTGCCAGCAGCTTAGGGAGCTCGGGCGGTAAAAAACTGTTTTTT. Translated: CASSLGSSGGKKLFF.

The chain has TRBV19 and TRBJ1-1, with D possibly matching TRBD1 (5 bases). The CDR3 contains 14 residues. Germline lookup yields CDR1 LNHDA and CDR2 SQIVND (reference sequence). V shed 7 bases and J shed 5 bases, with 17 bases lying between them. CDR3 in DNA: TGTGCCAGTAACCCGGGACGCCGAACGACTGAAGCTTTCTTT. Translated, it gives CASNPGRRTTEAFF.

This chain joins TRBV11-3 and TRBJ2-5; no reliable D call. The CDR3 sequence is 15 residues long. CDR1 is SGHNT, CDR2 YENEEA, per germline. V was clipped by 3 bases and J by 0 bases, with 11 bases between them. The CDR3 is CASSLDQPYQETQYF. Written as DNA, the CDR3 is TGTGCCAGCAGCTTGGATCAGCCATACCAAGAGACCCAGTACTTC.

The chain carries TRBV6-1 and TRBJ2-7, with D perhaps TRBD1 (6 bases). V dropped 6 bases and J dropped 6 bases, with 12 bases sitting between them. Germline CDR1 reads MNHNS; CDR2 reads SASEGT. This CDR3 region has 12 residues. The CDR3 DNA reads as TGTGCCAGCAGGGCTACAGGGAGCGAGCAGTACTTC. This sequence encodes CASRATGSEQYF.

CDR3 sequence reads: CASSFPRVSYEQYF. In DNA, the CDR3 is TGTGCCAGCAGTTTCCCCAGGGTGTCCTACGAGCAGTACTTC. The chain uses TRBV28 and TRBJ2-7; maybe TRBD1 (5 bases). The V gene's germline CDR1 is MDHEN and CDR2 SYDVKM. Between the trimmed V and J ends, which lost 3 bases and 1 base, there was a span of 10 bases. The CDR3 totals 14 residues.

The chain employs TRBV11-2 and TRBJ2-3; TRBD1 is a possible D gene (6 bases). The CDR3 sequence is 16 residues long. Germline CDR1 reads SGHAT; CDR2 reads FQNNGV. Trimming pared 4 bases from V and 1 base from J, leaving 15 bases between. CDR3 DNA: TGTGCCAGCAGCTCCCGGACAGTAAGGGGCACAGATACGCAGTATTTT. Its protein product is CASSSRTVRGTDTQYF.

V is TRBV7-9 and J is TRBJ2-4; a possible D gene is TRBD2 (5 bases). This CDR3 spans 12 amino acids. The germline gives CDR1 SEHNR, CDR2 FQNEAQ (reference sequence). Trimming left V 2 bases short and J 10 bases short, with 9 bases between. Here the CDR3 DNA reads TGTGCCAGCAGCTTATCTAGCCGGATTCAGTACTTC. Translating it yields CASSLSSRIQYF.

This chain links TRBV18 with TRBJ2-7, with 7 bases that match TRBD1. V trimming: 5 bases; J trimming: 2 bases; junction bases outside the gene matches: 3. The CDR3 has 13 residues. The germline CDR1 and CDR2 sequences are KGHSH and LQKENI. CDR3 nucleotides: TGTGCCAGCTCAACGGGACAGCCCTACGAGCAGTACTTC. It codes for CASSTGQPYEQYF.

The rearrangement links TRBV2 to TRBJ1-5, with 7 positions matching TRBD1. The CDR3 loop spans 15 amino acids. After removal of 2 bases from V and 0 bases from J, the junction contained 1 base not matched to a gene. From germline, CDR1 is SNHLY and CDR2 FYNNEI. The CDR3 DNA reads as TGTGCCAGCAGTGAACAGGGGGATAGCAATCAGCCCCAGCATTTT. Residues: CASSEQGDSNQPQHF.

The chain carries TRBV7-6 and TRBJ2-3, with 9 bases fitting TRBD1. This CDR3 comprises 17 residues. The V segment lost 2 bases and the J segment 2 bases; nucleotides outside the gene matches: 8. Germline V gives CDR1 SGHVS, CDR2 FNYEAQ. The CDR3 sequence is CASSLFGGTGNTDTQYF. The CDR3 nucleotides read TGTGCCAGCAGCTTATTCGGCGGGACAGGGAACACAGATACGCAGTATTTT.

This clone was picked up many times. The chain recombines TRBV2 with TRBJ1-2; no clear D gene. Trimming removed 7 bases from V and 4 bases from J, with 13 bases in between. The germline V gene encodes CDR1 SNHLY and CDR2 FYNNEI. This CDR3 comprises 13 residues. The CDR3 region has the DNA TGTGCCAGCACCGATAAGCCGGGCTATGGCTACACCTTC. It encodes CASTDKPGYGYTF.

The chain uses TRBV28 and TRBJ1-4, with TRBD1 matching over 7 bases. Losses at the gene ends were 9 bases for V and 7 bases for J; bases not matched to a gene: 8. The CDR3 is 13 amino acids. Germline V CDR1 and CDR2: MDHEN, SYDVKM. The DNA for the CDR3 is TGTGCCAGTATTTCAGGGGGGGGTGAAAAACTGTTTTTT. This codes for CASISGGGEKLFF.

This clone was seen a few times. V usage is TRBV9 and J usage is TRBJ2-2; D remains ambiguous. Trimming pared 0 bases from V and 4 bases from J, leaving 10 bases between. The germline V gene has CDR1 SGDLS and CDR2 YYNGEE. The length of the CDR3 is 15 residues. CDR3 protein: CASSVGSAVTGELFF. In DNA form, the CDR3 reads TGTGCCAGCAGCGTAGGATCAGCTGTCACCGGGGAGCTGTTTTTT. Using reference TRBV9 and TRBJ2-2 for the parts outside the CDR3, the full variable domain is DSGVTQTPKHLITATGQRVTLRCSPRSGDLSVYWYQQSLDQGLQFLIQYYNGEERAKGNILERFSAQQFPDLHSELNLSSLELGDSALYFCASSVGSAVTGELFFGEGSRLTVL.

The sample holds one count of this clone. This CDR3 is also generated by other DNA sequences in the sample. Here the CDR3 DNA reads TGCGCCAGCAGTGGACTAGCGGGTCTTCAAGAGACCCAGTACTTC. Encoded protein: CASSGLAGLQETQYF. This rearrangement joins TRBV5-1 to TRBJ2-5, with 11 positions matching TRBD2. The CDR3 length is 15 residues. CDR1 is SGHRS, CDR2 YFSETQ, per germline. The V and J ends lost 5 bases and 2 bases, in that order; junction bases with no gene match: 5.

This chain links TRBV18 with TRBJ2-1, with 8 positions matching TRBD1. There are 15 residues in the CDR3. V lost 6 bases, J lost 8 bases, and 12 bases stayed unmatched. Germline V gene data show CDR1 as KGHSH and CDR2 as LQKENI. Here the CDR3 reads CASSPRQGRRDEQFF. DNA for the CDR3: TGTGCCAGCTCTCCTAGACAGGGGAGACGGGATGAGCAGTTCTTC. The full variable domain, with the rest looked up from reference TRBV18 and TRBJ2-1, is NAGVMQNPRHLVRRRGQEARLRCSPMKGHSHVYWYRQLPEEGLKFMVYLQKENIIDESGMPKERFSAEFPKEGPSILRIQQVVRGDSAAYFCASSPRQGRRDEQFFGPGTRLTVL.

The chain uses TRBV14 and TRBJ2-7; 9 bases map to TRBD2. This CDR3 is 15 amino acids long. From germline, CDR1 is SGHDN and CDR2 FVKESK. The V segment lost 1 base and the J segment 3 bases; nucleotides outside the gene matches: 4. CDR3 sequence: CASSQAGGRVYEQYF. The CDR3 DNA is TGTGCCAGCAGCCAAGCTGGCGGGAGGGTCTACGAGCAGTACTTC.

The chain carries TRBV2 and TRBJ2-2; D not certain. This CDR3 contains 14 residues. V shed 6 bases and J shed 1 base, with 9 bases lying between them. The germline V gene has CDR1 SNHLY and CDR2 FYNNEI. CDR3 nucleotide sequence: TGTGCCAGCAGGCCGAGTGTGAACACCGGGGAGCTGTTTTTT. Its translation is CASRPSVNTGELFF.

This clone was seen more than once but under ten times. This may be a read error: a much more frequent sequence differs by one nucleotide. Other DNA sequences in this specimen translate into the identical CDR3. The gene calls are TRBV6-1 and TRBJ2-2; 10 bases agree with TRBD1. Unmatched junction bases numbered 3, after V lost 6 bases and J lost 5 bases. The CDR3 runs 14 residues. Germline CDR1 is MNHNS and CDR2 is SASEGT. The CDR3: CASRGTGDTGELFF. For the CDR3, the DNA is TGTGCCAGCAGGGGGACAGGGGATACCGGGGAGCTGTTTTTT.

The rearrangement links TRBV18 to TRBJ2-5, with a tentative D call TRBD2 (5 bases). In germline, CDR1 is KGHSH, CDR2 LQKENI. The V end was cut by 6 bases, the J end by 9 bases, with 20 bases between. The CDR3 has 14 residues. As DNA, the CDR3 is TGTGCCAGCTCCCCGAGTGGCCACTTGGAGGCCCAGTACTTC. It is translated as CASSPSGHLEAQYF.